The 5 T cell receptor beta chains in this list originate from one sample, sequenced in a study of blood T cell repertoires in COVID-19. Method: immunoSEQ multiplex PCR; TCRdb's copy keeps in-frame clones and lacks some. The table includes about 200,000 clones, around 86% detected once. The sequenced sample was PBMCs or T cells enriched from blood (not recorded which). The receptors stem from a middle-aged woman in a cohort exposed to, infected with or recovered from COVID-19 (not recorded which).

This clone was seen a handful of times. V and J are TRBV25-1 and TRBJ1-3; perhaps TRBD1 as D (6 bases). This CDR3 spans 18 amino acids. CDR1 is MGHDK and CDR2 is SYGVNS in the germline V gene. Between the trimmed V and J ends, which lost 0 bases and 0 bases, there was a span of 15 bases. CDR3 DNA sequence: TGTGCCAGCAGTGAATATAAGATGAAGGGGGACTCTGGAAACACCATATATTTT. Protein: CASSEYKMKGDSGNTIYF.

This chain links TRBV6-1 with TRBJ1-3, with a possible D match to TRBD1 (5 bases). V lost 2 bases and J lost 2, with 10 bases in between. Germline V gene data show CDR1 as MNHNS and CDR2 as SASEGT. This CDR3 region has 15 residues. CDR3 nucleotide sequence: TGTGCCAGCAGTGAATTTAGGGGTGCTGGAAACACCATATATTTT. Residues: CASSEFRGAGNTIYF.

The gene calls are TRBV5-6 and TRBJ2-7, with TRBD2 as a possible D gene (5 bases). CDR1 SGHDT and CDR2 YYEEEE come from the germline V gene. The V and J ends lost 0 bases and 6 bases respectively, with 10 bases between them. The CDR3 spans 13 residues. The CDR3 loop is CASSLVNGGEQYF. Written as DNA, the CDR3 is TGTGCCAGCAGCTTGGTGAACGGAGGCGAGCAGTACTTC.

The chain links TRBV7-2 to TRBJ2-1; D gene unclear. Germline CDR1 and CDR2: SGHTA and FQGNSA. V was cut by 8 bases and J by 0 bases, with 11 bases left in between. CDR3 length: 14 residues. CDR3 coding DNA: TGTGCCAGCGGCTCGTGGAGCTCCTACAATGAGCAGTTCTTC. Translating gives CASGSWSSYNEQFF.

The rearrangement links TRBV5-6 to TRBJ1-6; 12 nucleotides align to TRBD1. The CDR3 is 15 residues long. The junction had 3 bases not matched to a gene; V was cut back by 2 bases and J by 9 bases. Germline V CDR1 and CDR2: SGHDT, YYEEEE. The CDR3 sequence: CASSFGTGGGSPLHF. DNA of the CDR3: TGTGCCAGCAGCTTCGGGACAGGGGGCGGTTCACCCCTCCACTTT. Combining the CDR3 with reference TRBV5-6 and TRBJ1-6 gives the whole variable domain DAGVTQSPTHLIKTRGQQVTLRCSPKSGHDTVSWYQQALGQGPQFIFQYYEEEERQRGNFPDRFSGHQFPNYSSELNVNALLLGDSALYLCASSFGTGGGSPLHFGNGTRLTVT.